This T cell receptor (beta chain) was identified in a study of blood T cell repertoires in COVID-19 (dated by TCRdb to the early 2020s). For context, the study as a whole: The collaborator samples originated in the United States, Italy and Spain and spanned the acute and convalescent phases of COVID-19. The material from the prospective study consisted of cDNA or gDNA derived from T cells, B-cell-depleted T cells, or PBMCs. The dataset comprised deeply sampled blood TCRbeta repertoires from subjects exposed to, actively infected with, or recovered from COVID-19. The repertoires were made available in a free public database intended to serve as a resource for research on the immune response to SARS-CoV-2. Samples were obtained from the ongoing ImmuneRACE study (first 160 participants) and from some 1,300 subjects provided by 6 global collaborators. A de-identified subject ID, COVID-19 status, age in years and sex were almost always included in the sample metadata. HLA class I and class II types, where available, came from metadata supplied by the sample provider rather than from assay-based typing.

The immunoSEQ Assay, a bias-controlled multiplex PCR, was used to amplify TCRbeta CDR3 regions from genomic DNA. The original methods were these. The number of nucleated cells in each sample was estimated from the amplification of reference gene primers within the assay. Sequence reads were collapsed and filtered to measure the absolute abundance of every unique TCRbeta CDR3 rearrangement. Productive Simpson clonality was computed per sample as the square root of Simpson's diversity index over productive rearrangements. TCRdb mirrors the immuneACCESS table, restricted to in-frame sequences. Some clones are absent from its copies; in checked studies, under half trace to an unresolved V gene, and the reason for the others is unknown. That table gives V, J and clone size, and the DNA gave D and trimming. This sample has 110,000 or so clones in its table, and 80% to 90% of those were observed once. The ten biggest clones cover about 1.1% of the sample.

Broad study findings and their caveats: The amount of clinical and demographic metadata varied by source and participant and was provided uncurated.

The germline V gene gives CDR1 as MNHEY and CDR2 as SVGAGI. Reading from cysteine to phenylalanine, the CDR3 counts 15 amino acids. CDR3 DNA only is kept here, 45 bases in frame from base 1. Clipping removes 6 bases from V and 2 bases from J, with 8 as the unmatched junction base count. Of note for this clone: Its antigen specificity is not known. The record has no base qualities; no much larger clone is one base away.

Collaborating institutions collected whole blood in K2EDTA tubes following their own protocols. For TCRbeta analysis, collaborators shipped samples as frozen whole blood, isolated PBMCs, or DNA extracted from either of those sample types. The sequence links TRBV6-5 to TRBJ2-7; TRBD2 agrees with 9 junctional bases. This sequence originates from a human donor in a cohort sampled during active COVID-19. Material: peripheral blood. The nucleotides are TGTGCCAGCAGACTGACTAGCGGCGCTACCTACGAGCAGTACTTC. It encodes CASRLTSGATYEQYF.